This TCR beta chain was found in a study of blood T cell repertoires in COVID-19. Study context: Italy, Spain and the United States were the sources of the convalescent and acute COVID-19 samples. PBMCs, B-cell-depleted T cells, or T cells provided the cDNA or gDNA that made up the material.

Trimming removed 5 bases at V and 3 bases at J, with 5 bases between. The CDR3 sequence is 11 residues long. The germline V gene encodes CDR1 MNHEY and CDR2 SVGEGT. This clone was counted a single time. In the original workflow: Scientists estimated how many nucleated cells there were by amplifying reference gene primers. Sequenced by immunoSEQ multiplex PCR; TCRdb stores in-frame clones only, minus some. That table is the source of V, J and clone size, and D and trimming were worked out from the DNA. The data contain over 50,000 clones, about three quarters of them seen just once; the ten biggest clones take up approximately 14%.

The V call is TRBV6-2 or TRBV6-3, the J call TRBJ2-7; D is ambiguous. This clonotype originated in a man aged 80 or over with acute or convalescent COVID-19. Sequencing input: peripheral blood. The CDR3 reads CASSNSYEQYF. CDR3 DNA sequence: TGTGCCAGCAGTAACAGCTACGAGCAGTACTTC.